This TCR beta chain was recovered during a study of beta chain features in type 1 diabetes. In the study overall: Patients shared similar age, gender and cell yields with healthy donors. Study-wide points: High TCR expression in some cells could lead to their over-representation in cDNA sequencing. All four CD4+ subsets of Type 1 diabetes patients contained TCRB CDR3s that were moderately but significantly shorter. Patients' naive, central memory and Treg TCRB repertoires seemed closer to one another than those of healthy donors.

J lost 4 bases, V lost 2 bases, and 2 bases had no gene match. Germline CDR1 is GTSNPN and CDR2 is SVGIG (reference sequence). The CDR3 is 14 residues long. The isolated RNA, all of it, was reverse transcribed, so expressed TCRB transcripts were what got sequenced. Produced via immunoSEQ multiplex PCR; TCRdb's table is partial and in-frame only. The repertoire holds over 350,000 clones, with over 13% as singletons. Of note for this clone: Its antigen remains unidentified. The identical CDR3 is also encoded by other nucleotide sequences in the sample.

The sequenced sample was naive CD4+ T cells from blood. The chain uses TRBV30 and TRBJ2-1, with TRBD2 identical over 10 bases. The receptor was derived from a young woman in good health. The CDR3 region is CAWSPSGSYNEQFF. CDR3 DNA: TGTGCCTGGAGTCCTAGCGGGAGTTACAATGAGCAGTTCTTC.